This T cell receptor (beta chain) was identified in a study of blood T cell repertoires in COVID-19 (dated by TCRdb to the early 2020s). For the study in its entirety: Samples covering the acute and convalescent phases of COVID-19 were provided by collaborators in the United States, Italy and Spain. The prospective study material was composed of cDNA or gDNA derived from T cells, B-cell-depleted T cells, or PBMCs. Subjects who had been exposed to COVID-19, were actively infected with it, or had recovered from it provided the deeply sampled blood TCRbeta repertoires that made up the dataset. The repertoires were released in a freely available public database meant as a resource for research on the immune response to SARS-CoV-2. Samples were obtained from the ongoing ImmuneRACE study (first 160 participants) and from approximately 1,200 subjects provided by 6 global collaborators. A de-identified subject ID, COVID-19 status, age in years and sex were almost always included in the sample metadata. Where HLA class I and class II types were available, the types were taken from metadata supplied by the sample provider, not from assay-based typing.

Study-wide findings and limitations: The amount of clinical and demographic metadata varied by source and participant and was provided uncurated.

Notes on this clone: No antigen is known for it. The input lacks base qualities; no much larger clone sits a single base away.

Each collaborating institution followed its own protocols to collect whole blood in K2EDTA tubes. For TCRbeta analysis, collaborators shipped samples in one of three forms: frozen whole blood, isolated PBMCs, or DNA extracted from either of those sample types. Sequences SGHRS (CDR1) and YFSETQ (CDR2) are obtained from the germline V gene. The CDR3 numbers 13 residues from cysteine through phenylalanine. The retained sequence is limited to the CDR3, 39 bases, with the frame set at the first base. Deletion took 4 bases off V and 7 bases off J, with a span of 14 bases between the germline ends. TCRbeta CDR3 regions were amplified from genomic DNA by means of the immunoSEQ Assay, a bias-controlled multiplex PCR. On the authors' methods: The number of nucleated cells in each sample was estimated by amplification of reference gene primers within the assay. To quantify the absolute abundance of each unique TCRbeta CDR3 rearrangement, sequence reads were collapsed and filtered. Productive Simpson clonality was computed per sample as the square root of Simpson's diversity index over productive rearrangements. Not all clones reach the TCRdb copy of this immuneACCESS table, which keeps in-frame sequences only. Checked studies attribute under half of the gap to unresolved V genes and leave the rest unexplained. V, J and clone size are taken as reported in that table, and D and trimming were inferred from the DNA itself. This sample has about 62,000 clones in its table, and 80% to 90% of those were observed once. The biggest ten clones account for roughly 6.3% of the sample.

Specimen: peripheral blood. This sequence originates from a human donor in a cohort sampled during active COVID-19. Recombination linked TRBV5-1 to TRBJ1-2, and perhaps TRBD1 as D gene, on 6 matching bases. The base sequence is TGCGCCAGCAGCCTACAGGGAGTTGGTGGCTACACCTTC. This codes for CASSLQGVGGYTF.